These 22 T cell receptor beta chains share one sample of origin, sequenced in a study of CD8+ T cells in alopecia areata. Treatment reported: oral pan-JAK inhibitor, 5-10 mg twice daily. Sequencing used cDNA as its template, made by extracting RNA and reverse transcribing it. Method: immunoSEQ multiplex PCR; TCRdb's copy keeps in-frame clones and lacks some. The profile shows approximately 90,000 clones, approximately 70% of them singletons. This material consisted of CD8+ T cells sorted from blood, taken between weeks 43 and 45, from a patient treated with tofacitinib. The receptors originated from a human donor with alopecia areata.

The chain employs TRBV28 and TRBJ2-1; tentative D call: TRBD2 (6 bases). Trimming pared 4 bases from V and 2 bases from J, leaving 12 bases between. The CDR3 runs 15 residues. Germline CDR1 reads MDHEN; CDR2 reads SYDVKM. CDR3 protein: CASSSRLVAYNEQFF. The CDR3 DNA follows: TGTGCCAGCAGTTCCCGACTAGTGGCCTACAATGAGCAGTTCTTC.

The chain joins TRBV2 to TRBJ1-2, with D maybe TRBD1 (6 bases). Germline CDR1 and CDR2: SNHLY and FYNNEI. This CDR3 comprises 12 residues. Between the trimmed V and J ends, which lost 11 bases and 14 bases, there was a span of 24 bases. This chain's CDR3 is CAHIGRDGGITF. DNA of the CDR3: TGTGCCCACATTGGCCGGGACGGGGGCATTACCTTC.

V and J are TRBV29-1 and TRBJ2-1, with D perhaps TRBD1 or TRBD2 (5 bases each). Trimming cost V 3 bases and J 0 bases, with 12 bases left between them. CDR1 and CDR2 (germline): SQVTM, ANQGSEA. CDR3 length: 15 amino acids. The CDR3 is CSVDFGASSYNEQFF. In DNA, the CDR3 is TGCAGCGTTGATTTCGGGGCCAGCTCCTACAATGAGCAGTTCTTC.

The CDR3 reads CASSPTGTSEQFF. The CDR3 bases are TGTGCCAGCAGCCCGACAGGGACGAGTGAGCAGTTCTTC. This chain uses TRBV7-3 with TRBJ2-1; 7 nucleotides line up with TRBD1. The ends lost 5 bases at V and 9 bases at J; junction bases unmatched: 7. The germline V gene encodes CDR1 SGHTA and CDR2 FQGTGA. The CDR3 runs to 13 residues.

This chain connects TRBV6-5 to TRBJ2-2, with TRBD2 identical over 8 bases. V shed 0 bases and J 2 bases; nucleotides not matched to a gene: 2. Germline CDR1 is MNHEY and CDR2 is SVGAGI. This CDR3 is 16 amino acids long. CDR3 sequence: CASSYSSGGNTGELFF. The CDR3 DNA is TGTGCCAGCAGTTACTCGAGCGGGGGAAACACCGGGGAGCTGTTTTTT.

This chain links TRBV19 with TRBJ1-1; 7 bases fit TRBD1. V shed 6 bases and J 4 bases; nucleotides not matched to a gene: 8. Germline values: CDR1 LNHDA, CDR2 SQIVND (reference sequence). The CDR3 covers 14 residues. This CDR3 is CASSAGTAFTEAFF. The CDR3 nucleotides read TGTGCCAGTAGCGCCGGGACAGCCTTCACTGAAGCTTTCTTT.

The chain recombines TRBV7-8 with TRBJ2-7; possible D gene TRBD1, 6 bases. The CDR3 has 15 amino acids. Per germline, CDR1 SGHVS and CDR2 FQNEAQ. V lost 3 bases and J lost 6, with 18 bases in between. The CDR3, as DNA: TGTGCCAGCAGCTTCGACAGGTTCACTTTTCCCGAGCAGTACTTC. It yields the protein CASSFDRFTFPEQYF. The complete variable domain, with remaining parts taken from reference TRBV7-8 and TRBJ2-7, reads GAGVSQSPRYKVAKRGQDVALRCDPISGHVSLFWYQQALGQGPEFLTYFQNEAQLDKSGLPSDRFFAERPEGSVSTLKIQRTQQEDSAVYLCASSFDRFTFPEQYFGPGTRLTVT.

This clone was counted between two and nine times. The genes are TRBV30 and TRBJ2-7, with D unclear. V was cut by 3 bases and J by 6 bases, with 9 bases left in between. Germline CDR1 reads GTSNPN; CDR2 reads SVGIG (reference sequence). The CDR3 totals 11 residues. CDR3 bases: TGTGCCTGGAGCGCCGGGCCCGAGCAGTACTTC. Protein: CAWSAGPEQYF.

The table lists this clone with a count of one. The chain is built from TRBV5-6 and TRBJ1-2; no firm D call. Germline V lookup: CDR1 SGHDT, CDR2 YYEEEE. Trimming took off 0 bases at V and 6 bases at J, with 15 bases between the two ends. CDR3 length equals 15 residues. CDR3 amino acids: CASSLGVTRRDGYTF. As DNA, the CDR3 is TGTGCCAGCAGCTTGGGTGTAACTCGGCGGGATGGCTACACCTTC.

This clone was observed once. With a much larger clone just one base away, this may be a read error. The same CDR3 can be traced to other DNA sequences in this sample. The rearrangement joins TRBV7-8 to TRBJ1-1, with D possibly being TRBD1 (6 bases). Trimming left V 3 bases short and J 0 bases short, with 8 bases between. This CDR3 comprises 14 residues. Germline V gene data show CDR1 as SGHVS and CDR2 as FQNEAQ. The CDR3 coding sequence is TGTGCCAGCAGCTTCGGACAGATGAACACTGAAGCTTTCTTT. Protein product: CASSFGQMNTEAFF.

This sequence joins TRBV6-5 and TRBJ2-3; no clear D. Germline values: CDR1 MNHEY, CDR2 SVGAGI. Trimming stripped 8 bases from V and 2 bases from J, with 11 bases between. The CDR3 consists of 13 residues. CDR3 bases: TGTGCCAGCGGGCGCGTCGACACAGATACGCAGTATTTT. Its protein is CASGRVDTDTQYF.

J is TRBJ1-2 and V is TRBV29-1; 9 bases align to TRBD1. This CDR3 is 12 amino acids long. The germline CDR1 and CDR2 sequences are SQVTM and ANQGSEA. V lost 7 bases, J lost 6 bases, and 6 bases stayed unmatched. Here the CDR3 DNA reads TGCAGCGGATACACAGGGGGCGATGGCTACACCTTC. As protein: CSGYTGGDGYTF.

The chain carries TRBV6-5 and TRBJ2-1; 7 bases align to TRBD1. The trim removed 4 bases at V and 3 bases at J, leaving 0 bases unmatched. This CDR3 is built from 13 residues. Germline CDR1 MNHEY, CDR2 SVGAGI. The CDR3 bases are TGTGCCAGCAGTTGGGACAGCTACAATGAGCAGTTCTTC. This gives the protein CASSWDSYNEQFF.

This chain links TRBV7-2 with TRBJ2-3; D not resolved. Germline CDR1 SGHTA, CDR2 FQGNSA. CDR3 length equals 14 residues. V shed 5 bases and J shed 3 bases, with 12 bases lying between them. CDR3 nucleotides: TGTGCCAGCAGCCCGCGCCTCGGGACAGATACGCAGTATTTT. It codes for CASSPRLGTDTQYF.

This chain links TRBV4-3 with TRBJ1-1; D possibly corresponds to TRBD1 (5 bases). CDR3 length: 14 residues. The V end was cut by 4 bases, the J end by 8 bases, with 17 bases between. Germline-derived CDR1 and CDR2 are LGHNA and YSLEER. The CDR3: CASSRQQETLEAFF. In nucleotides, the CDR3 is TGCGCCAGCAGCCGACAACAGGAGACCCTGGAAGCTTTCTTT.

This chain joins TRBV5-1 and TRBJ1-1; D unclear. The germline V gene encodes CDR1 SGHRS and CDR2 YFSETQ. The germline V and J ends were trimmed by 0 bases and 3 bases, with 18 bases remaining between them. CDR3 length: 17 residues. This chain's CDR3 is CASSLGLREGADTEAFF. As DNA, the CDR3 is TGCGCCAGCAGCTTGGGACTAAGGGAAGGTGCTGACACTGAAGCTTTCTTT.

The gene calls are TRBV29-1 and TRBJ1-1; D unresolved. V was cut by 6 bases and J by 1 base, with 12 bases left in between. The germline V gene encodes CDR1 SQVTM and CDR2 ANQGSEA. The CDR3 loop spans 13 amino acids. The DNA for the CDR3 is TGCAGCGTCGCGAGTGACTCGAACACTGAAGCTTTCTTT. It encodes CSVASDSNTEAFF.

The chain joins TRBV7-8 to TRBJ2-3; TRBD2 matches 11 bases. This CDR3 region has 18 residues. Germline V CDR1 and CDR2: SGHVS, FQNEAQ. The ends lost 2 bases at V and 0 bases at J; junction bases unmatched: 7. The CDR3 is CASSLRTSGGSSTDTQYF. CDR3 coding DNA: TGTGCCAGCAGCTTAAGAACTAGCGGGGGTTCTAGCACAGATACGCAGTATTTT.

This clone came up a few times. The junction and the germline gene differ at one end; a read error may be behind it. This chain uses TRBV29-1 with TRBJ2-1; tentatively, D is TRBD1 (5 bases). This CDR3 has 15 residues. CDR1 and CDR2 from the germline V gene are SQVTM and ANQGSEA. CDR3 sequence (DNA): TGCAGCGCTGAACAGGCCGGGCAATTCTACAATGAGCAGTTCTTC. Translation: CSAEQAGQFYNEQFF.

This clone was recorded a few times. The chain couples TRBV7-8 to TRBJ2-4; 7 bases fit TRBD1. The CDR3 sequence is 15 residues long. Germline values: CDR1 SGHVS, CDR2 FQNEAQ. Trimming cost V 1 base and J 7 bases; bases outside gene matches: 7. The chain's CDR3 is CASSLGNRGFNIQYF. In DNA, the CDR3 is TGTGCCAGCAGCTTAGGCAACAGGGGTTTCAACATTCAGTACTTC.

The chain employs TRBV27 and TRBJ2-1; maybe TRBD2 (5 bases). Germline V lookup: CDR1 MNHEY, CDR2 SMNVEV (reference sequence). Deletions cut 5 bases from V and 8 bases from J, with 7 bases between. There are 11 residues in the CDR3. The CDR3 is CASSEGYEQFF. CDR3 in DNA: TGTGCCAGCAGTGAGGGCTATGAGCAGTTCTTC.

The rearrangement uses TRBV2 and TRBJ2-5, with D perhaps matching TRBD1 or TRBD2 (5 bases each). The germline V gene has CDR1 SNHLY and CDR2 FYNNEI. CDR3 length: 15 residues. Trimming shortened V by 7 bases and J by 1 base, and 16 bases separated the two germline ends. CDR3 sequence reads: CASNTGLGRQETQYF. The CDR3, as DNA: TGTGCCAGCAACACTGGACTGGGGCGCCAAGAGACCCAGTACTTC.